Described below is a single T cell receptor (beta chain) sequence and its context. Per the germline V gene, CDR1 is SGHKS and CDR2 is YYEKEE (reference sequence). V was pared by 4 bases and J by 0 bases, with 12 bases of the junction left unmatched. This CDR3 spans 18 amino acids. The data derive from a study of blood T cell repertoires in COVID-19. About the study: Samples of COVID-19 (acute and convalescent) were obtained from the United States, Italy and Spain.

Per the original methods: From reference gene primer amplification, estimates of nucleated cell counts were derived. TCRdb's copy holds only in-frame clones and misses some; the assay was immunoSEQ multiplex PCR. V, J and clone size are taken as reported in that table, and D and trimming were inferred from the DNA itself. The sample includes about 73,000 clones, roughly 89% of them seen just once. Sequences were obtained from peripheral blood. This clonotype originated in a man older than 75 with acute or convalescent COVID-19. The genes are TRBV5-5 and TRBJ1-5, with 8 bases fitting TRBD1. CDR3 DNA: TGTGCCAGCAGCCCGGGGACAGGTGCATGGAATAGCAATCAGCCCCAGCATTTT. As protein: CASSPGTGAWNSNQPQHF.